One and the same sample provided the 27 T cell receptor beta chains below, sequenced in a study of T-cell reconstitution after alpha-beta-depleted transplantation in children. Unique molecular identifiers tagged the TCRbeta library. TCRdb processed the PCR reads anew with MiXCR; each CDR3 protein has one entry. Of fewer than 550,000 distinct CDR3 sequences listed, about 10% are singletons. The sequences come from PBMCs, collected before TCRalphabeta/CD19-depleted stem cell transplant. The receptors come from a child aged 2-9 years with inherited bone marrow failure, due to receive a stem cell transplant.

This clonotype was seen at least ten times. The rearrangement links TRBV29-1 to TRBJ2-3; 8 bases are shared with TRBD2. The germline V gene has CDR1 SQVTM and CDR2 ANQGSEA. This CDR3 contains 13 residues. Trimming cost V 7 bases and J 4 bases; bases outside gene matches: 7. CDR3 protein: CSALGGAADTQYF. In DNA form, the CDR3 reads TGCAGCGCCCTCGGGGGGGCGGCAGATACGCAGTATTTT.

The table lists this clonotype with many counts. The chain uses TRBV5-1 and TRBJ2-2; maybe TRBD1 (5 bases). Per germline, CDR1 SGHRS and CDR2 YFSETQ. The CDR3 length is 17 residues. V was trimmed by 4 bases and J by 3 bases, leaving 19 bases between them. Here the CDR3 DNA reads TGCGCCAGCAGCCCAATTAGCTCCGACAGTTACACCGGGGAGCTGTTTTTT. Residues: CASSPISSDSYTGELFF. The full variable domain, completed using reference TRBV5-1 and TRBJ2-2, is KAGVTQTPRYLIKTRGQQVTLSCSPISGHRSVSWYQQTPGQGLQFLFEYFSETQRNKGNFPGRFSGRQFSNSRSEMNVSTLELGDSALYLCASSPISSDSYTGELFFGEGSRLTVL.

This sequence joins TRBV20-1 and TRBJ1-4; no firm D call. Per germline, CDR1 DFQATT and CDR2 SNEGSKA (reference sequence). The ends were cut back, 5 bases at V and 8 bases at J, with 12 bases in the middle. This CDR3 comprises 12 residues. The CDR3 spells CSAQGQAEKLFF. CDR3 DNA sequence: TGCAGTGCTCAAGGCCAGGCAGAAAAACTGTTTTTT.

This clonotype has ten or more counts. V gene TRBV20-1 combines with J gene TRBJ2-1; D call uncertain. The germline V and J ends were trimmed by 2 bases and 8 bases, with 13 bases remaining between them. In germline, CDR1 is DFQATT, CDR2 SNEGSKA (reference sequence). The length of the CDR3 is 13 residues. The CDR3 DNA follows: TGCAGTGCTAGAATGCCGGGTTGGGATGAGCAGTTCTTC. Protein sequence: CSARMPGWDEQFF.

This clonotype has at least ten counts. The V gene is TRBV20-1, the J gene TRBJ2-2; the D gene is possibly TRBD2 (5 bases). The CDR3 sequence is 15 residues long. Trimming removed 0 bases from V and 5 bases from J, with 13 bases in between. Germline loops: CDR1 DFQATT, CDR2 SNEGSKA (reference sequence). CDR3 loop: CSARDPGLTTGELFF. The CDR3 coding sequence is TGCAGTGCTAGAGATCCCGGACTGACAACCGGGGAGCTGTTTTTT.

In this sample, this clonotype turned up many times. The rearrangement uses TRBV12-3 or TRBV12-4 and TRBJ2-3; unclear D gene. V lost 3 bases to trimming and J lost 2 bases, with 9 bases between them. This CDR3 comprises 14 residues. CDR3 nucleotide sequence: TGTGCCAGCAGTTTGAAGGCTTACACAGATACGCAGTATTTT. Its translation is CASSLKAYTDTQYF.

The CDR3 protein is CASRFSGAEGAFF. CDR3 DNA: TGTGCCAGCAGATTTTCCGGGGCCGAGGGAGCTTTCTTT. The chain combines TRBV6-1 with TRBJ1-1, with a possible D match to TRBD1 (5 bases). Deletions cut 6 bases from V and 10 bases from J, with 18 bases between. The length of the CDR3 is 13 residues. The V gene's germline CDR1 is MNHNS and CDR2 SASEGT.

This clonotype was found a few times. The chain uses TRBV4-1 and TRBJ2-3; D is uncertain. Trimming took 0 bases from V and 0 from J, leaving 13 bases between them. Germline V lookup: CDR1 MGHRA, CDR2 YSYEKL. The CDR3 is 17 amino acids. The CDR3 protein is CASSQEVIAFSTDTQYF. The CDR3 DNA reads as TGCGCCAGCAGCCAAGAAGTCATCGCATTCAGCACAGATACGCAGTATTTT.

This clonotype was observed many times. This chain joins TRBV6-2 or TRBV6-3 and TRBJ2-7; D might be TRBD2 (6 bases). The germline V gene encodes CDR1 MNHEY and CDR2 SVGEGT. The ends were cut back, 1 base at V and 5 bases at J, with 15 bases in the middle. This CDR3 is 15 amino acids long. Here the CDR3 reads CASSYFPEPGDEQYF. CDR3 in DNA: TGTGCCAGCAGTTACTTTCCGGAGCCGGGGGACGAGCAGTACTTC.

This clonotype was observed at least ten times. The rearrangement uses TRBV20-1 and TRBJ2-7; perhaps TRBD2 as D (5 bases). Germline V gene data show CDR1 as DFQATT and CDR2 as SNEGSKA (reference sequence). Between the trimmed V and J ends, which lost 4 bases and 0 bases, there was a span of 13 bases. The length of the CDR3 is 14 residues. CDR3 in amino acids: CSAKEGGSSYEQYF. CDR3 in DNA: TGCAGTGCTAAAGAAGGAGGCAGCTCCTACGAGCAGTACTTC.

The sample holds many counts of this clonotype. This chain uses TRBV28 with TRBJ2-2; D unresolved. Germline-derived CDR1 and CDR2 are MDHEN and SYDVKM. There are 15 residues in the CDR3. With 3 bases removed from V and 0 bases from J, the gap between germline ends came to 8 bases. CDR3 coding DNA: TGTGCCAGCAGTTTGGCACTACCGAACACCGGGGAGCTGTTTTTT. Its translation is CASSLALPNTGELFF. The full variable domain, in which reference TRBV28 and TRBJ2-2 provide the parts outside the CDR3, is DVKVTQSSRYLVKRTGEKVFLECVQDMDHENMFWYRQDPGLGLRLIYFSYDVKMKEKGDIPEGYSVSREKKERFSLILESASTNQTSMYLCASSLALPNTGELFFGEGSRLTVL.

This clonotype has at least ten counts. The chain has TRBV27 and TRBJ2-6; D remains ambiguous. Deletions cut 8 bases from V and 1 base from J, with 3 bases between. CDR3 length: 12 residues. The germline V gene has CDR1 MNHEY and CDR2 SMNVEV (reference sequence). The CDR3 DNA follows: TGTGCCAGCGGATCTGGGGCCAACGTCCTGACTTTC. Translating it yields CASGSGANVLTF.

This clonotype was observed a few times. The V call is TRBV12-3 or TRBV12-4, the J call TRBJ2-7; 7 nucleotides line up with TRBD1. The V and J ends lost 6 bases and 2 bases, in that order; junction bases with no gene match: 10. The CDR3 has 15 residues. The CDR3 region is CASSRNRDSAYEQYF. In DNA, the CDR3 is TGTGCCAGCAGCCGTAACCGGGACAGCGCCTACGAGCAGTACTTC.

Only a few counts were recorded for this clonotype. The V gene is TRBV7-9, the J gene TRBJ2-5; D is unresolved. Trimming removed 3 bases from V and 6 bases from J, with 8 bases in between. The germline V gene encodes CDR1 SEHNR and CDR2 FQNEAQ (reference sequence). This CDR3 spans 12 amino acids. CDR3 residues: CASSFAEKTQYF. The DNA of the CDR3 is TGTGCCAGCAGCTTCGCCGAAAAGACCCAGTACTTC.

This clonotype was counted at least ten times. V is TRBV9 and J is TRBJ2-1; possible D gene TRBD2, 5 bases. The germline CDR1 and CDR2 sequences are SGDLS and YYNGEE. Trimming left V 1 base short and J 9 bases short, with 11 bases between. The CDR3 consists of 13 residues. The CDR3 spells CASSVTGEGEQFF. Written as DNA, the CDR3 is TGTGCCAGCAGCGTAACGGGTGAGGGTGAGCAGTTCTTC.

This clonotype was recorded at least ten times. The chain is built from TRBV4-3 and TRBJ2-4; 9 bases fit TRBD2. The CDR3 is made up of 17 amino acids. Germline CDR1 and CDR2: LGHNA and YSLEER. J lost 6 bases, V lost 0 bases, and 9 bases had no gene match. CDR3 protein: CASSQDPFSGSLNIQYF. The CDR3 DNA sequence: TGCGCCAGCAGCCAAGACCCCTTTAGCGGGAGTCTAAACATTCAGTACTTC.

The V call is TRBV20-1, the J call TRBJ2-6; the D gene is possibly TRBD2 (5 bases). Germline lookup yields CDR1 DFQATT and CDR2 SNEGSKA (reference sequence). The germline V and J ends were trimmed by 1 base and 3 bases, with 19 bases remaining between them. The CDR3 is 18 amino acids. The DNA of the CDR3 is TGCAGTGCTAGAGGAGGGAACCCCCACGGGTTTGGGGCCAACGTCCTGACTTTC. Encoded protein: CSARGGNPHGFGANVLTF.

This clonotype occurred many times. This sequence joins TRBV12-3 or TRBV12-4 and TRBJ2-7; TRBD2 aligns across 11 bases. The CDR3 runs 14 residues. Losses at the gene ends were 5 bases for V and 5 bases for J; bases not matched to a gene: 5. In DNA form, the CDR3 reads TGTGCCAGCAGTCCGACTAGCGGGATTGACGAGCAGTACTTC. Translated, it gives CASSPTSGIDEQYF.

CDR3 loop: CASSLIAGGPNETQYF. The CDR3 DNA is TGTGCCAGCAGCTTAATAGCGGGAGGGCCTAATGAGACCCAGTACTTC. This chain connects TRBV13 to TRBJ2-5, with 11 bases fitting TRBD2. J lost 5 bases, V lost 2 bases, and 7 bases had no gene match. CDR1 is PRHDT, CDR2 FYEKMQ, per germline (reference sequence). The CDR3 contains 16 residues.

This clonotype came up a few times. V gene TRBV11-3 combines with J gene TRBJ1-4; TRBD1 aligns across 7 bases. V lost 5 bases, J lost 15 bases, and 9 bases stayed unmatched. CDR1 is SGHNT and CDR2 is YENEEA in the germline V gene. This CDR3 region has 12 residues. The CDR3 here is CASSPTGFGMFF. The CDR3 DNA is TGTGCCAGCAGCCCGACAGGGTTTGGGATGTTTTTT.

This clonotype was seen more than once but under ten times. The chain uses TRBV4-2 and TRBJ2-1; unclear D gene. The CDR3 is 15 amino acids. Germline V lookup: CDR1 LGHNA, CDR2 YNFKEQ. The germline V and J ends were trimmed by 0 bases and 4 bases, with 10 bases remaining between them. The CDR3, as DNA: TGTGCCAGCAGCCAAGACTTTAGAAGTTACAATGAGCAGTTCTTC. Its protein product is CASSQDFRSYNEQFF.

Of note for this clonotype: A read error is possible here, since a much larger clone lies one base away. The genes are TRBV7-2 and TRBJ2-2; the D is unclear. The V gene's germline CDR1 is SGHTA and CDR2 FQGNSA. This CDR3 is 16 amino acids long. The V end lost 1 base, the J end lost 7 bases, and 16 bases lay between the germline ends. The DNA for the CDR3 is TGTGCCAGCAGCTTAGGTCGGGTTAGATGGGACGGGGAGCTGTTTTTT. It is translated as CASSLGRVRWDGELFF.

This clonotype showed up just a few times. One end of the junction is discordant with germline, which a read error may explain. The rearrangement joins TRBV7-2 to TRBJ2-1, with a possible D match to TRBD2 (6 bases). In germline, CDR1 is SGHTA, CDR2 FQGNSA. This CDR3 region has 17 residues. The CDR3 here is CVSSLPSLASSYNEQFF. CDR3 DNA sequence: TGTGTCAGCAGCTTACCCTCCCTAGCGAGCTCCTACAATGAGCAGTTCTTC.

This clonotype has at least ten counts. The CDR3 bases are TGTGCCAGCAGTTATTCCCCGGACTTCCAAGAGACCCAGTACTTC. Its protein is CASSYSPDFQETQYF. This chain links TRBV6-2 or TRBV6-3 with TRBJ2-5; possibly TRBD2 for D (5 bases). Trimming cost V 3 bases and J 1 base, with 12 bases left between them. This CDR3 is 15 amino acids long. CDR1 is MNHEY, CDR2 SVGEGT, per germline.

The table lists this clonotype with many counts. CDR3 sequence (DNA): TGTGCCAGCAGTCTAACAATGAGGACGGGGACAGATACGCAGTATTTT. Its translation: CASSLTMRTGTDTQYF. The gene calls are TRBV12-3 or TRBV12-4 and TRBJ2-3; possible D gene TRBD2, 5 bases. V was trimmed by 5 bases and J by 3 bases, leaving 18 bases between them. This CDR3 has 16 amino acids.

In this sample, this clonotype turned up many times. This chain connects TRBV12-3 or TRBV12-4 to TRBJ2-5, with TRBD2 identical over 8 bases. Unmatched junction bases numbered 17, after V lost 3 bases and J lost 5 bases. The CDR3 is 18 residues long. CDR3 bases: TGTGCCAGCAGTTTGAAGGTTCTTACGGCGAGCGGGGGCGAGACCCAGTACTTC. Its translation: CASSLKVLTASGGETQYF.

This clonotype was counted only a few times. The chain employs TRBV5-4 and TRBJ1-2; 7 positions match TRBD1. Germline V gene sequence: CDR1 SGHNT, CDR2 YYREEE (reference sequence). The CDR3 has 16 amino acids. Trimming at V came to 1 base and at J to 5 bases, leaving 11 bases not matched to a gene. The CDR3 region is CASSLSETGAWYGYTF. The CDR3 DNA is TGTGCCAGCAGCTTGTCCGAAACAGGGGCATGGTATGGCTACACCTTC.